A selection of T cell receptor beta chains follows, all from one sample in a study of beta chain features in type 1 diabetes. Sequencing used immunoSEQ multiplex PCR; TCRdb keeps in-frame clones, though not all of them. Found here are under 400,000 clones, around 12% of them singletons; the top ten hold over 0.008%. Sequencing used naive CD4+ T cells from blood. These receptors originate from a woman under 30 with type 1 diabetes. Each CDR3 is given without its conserved first and last residue. Size values are once, few and many counts, or a class for expanded clones, and some rows have none.

TRBV5-1	TRBJ1-5	few	ASSPNGPGRTNQPQH
TRBV19	TRBJ2-1	few	ASSKTSGNEQF
TRBV5-1	TRBJ1-5	few	ASSLQGNSNQPQH
TRBV6-5	TRBJ1-1	-	ASRIYRAGTEAF
TRBV19	TRBJ1-2	-	ASSTSQYGYT
TRBV21-1	TRBJ2-1	-	ASMHSGGFDEQF
TRBV6-5	TRBJ2-2	few	ASKPGGAWAGELF
TRBV25-1	TRBJ1-5	-	ASSDTSSNQPQH
TRBV28	TRBJ2-1	few	ASSKAIKTRNEQF
TRBV11-3	TRBJ2-5	few	ASSSGGSQETQY
TRBV30	TRBJ1-4	few	AWSFGTGVEALF
TRBV27	TRBJ2-1	few	ASRRQGARDEQF
TRBV27	TRBJ2-1	few	ASNRGPEVNEQF
TRBV4-3	TRBJ1-2	few	ASSQAGNYGYT